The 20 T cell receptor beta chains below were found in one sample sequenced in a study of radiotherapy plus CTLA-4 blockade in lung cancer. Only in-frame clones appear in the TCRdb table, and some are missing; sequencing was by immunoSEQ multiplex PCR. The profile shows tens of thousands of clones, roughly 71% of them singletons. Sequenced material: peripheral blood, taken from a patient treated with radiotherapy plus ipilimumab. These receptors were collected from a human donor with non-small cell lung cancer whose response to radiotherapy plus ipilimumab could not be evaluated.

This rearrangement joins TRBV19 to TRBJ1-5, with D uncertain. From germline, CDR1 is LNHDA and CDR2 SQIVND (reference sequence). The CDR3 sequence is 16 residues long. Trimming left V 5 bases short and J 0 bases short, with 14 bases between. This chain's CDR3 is CASSLPGRGSNQPQHF. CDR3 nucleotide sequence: TGTGCCAGTAGTCTCCCCGGCCGGGGTAGCAATCAGCCCCAGCATTTT.

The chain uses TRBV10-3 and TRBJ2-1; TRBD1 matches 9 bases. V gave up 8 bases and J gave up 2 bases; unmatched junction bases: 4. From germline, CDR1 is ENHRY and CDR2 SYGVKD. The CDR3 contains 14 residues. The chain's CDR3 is CAIEGTGTYNEQFF. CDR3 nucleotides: TGTGCCATCGAAGGGACAGGGACCTACAATGAGCAGTTCTTC.

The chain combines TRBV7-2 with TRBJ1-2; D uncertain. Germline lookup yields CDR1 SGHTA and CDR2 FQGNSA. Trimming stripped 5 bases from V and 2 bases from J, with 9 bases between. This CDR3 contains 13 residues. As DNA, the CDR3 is TGTGCCAGCAGCCCGACAACGAACTATGGCTACACCTTC. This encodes CASSPTTNYGYTF.

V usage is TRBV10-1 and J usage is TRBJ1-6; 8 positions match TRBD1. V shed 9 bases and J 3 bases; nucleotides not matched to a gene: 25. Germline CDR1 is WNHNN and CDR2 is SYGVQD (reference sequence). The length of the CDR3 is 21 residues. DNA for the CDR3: TGCGCCAGGCCGGACAGGGATAGAAAATGGTGGAATCTTAGCTATAATTCACCCCTCCACTTT. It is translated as CARPDRDRKWWNLSYNSPLHF.

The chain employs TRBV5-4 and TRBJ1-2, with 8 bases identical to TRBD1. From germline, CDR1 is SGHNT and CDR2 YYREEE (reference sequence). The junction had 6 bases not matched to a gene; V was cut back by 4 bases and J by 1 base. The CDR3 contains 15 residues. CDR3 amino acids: CASSQGQGINYGYTF. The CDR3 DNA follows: TGTGCCAGCAGCCAAGGACAGGGAATTAACTATGGCTACACCTTC.

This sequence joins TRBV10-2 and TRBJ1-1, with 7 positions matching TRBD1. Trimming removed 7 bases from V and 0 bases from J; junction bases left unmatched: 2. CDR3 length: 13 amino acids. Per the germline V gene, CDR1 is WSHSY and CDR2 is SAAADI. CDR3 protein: CASMGQMNTEAFF. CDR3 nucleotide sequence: TGCGCCAGCATGGGACAGATGAACACTGAAGCTTTCTTT.

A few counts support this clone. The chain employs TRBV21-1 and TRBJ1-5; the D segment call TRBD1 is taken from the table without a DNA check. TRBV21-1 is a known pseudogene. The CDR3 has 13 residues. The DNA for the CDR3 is TGTGCCAGCAGCAAGGGGCCGGGTCAGCCCCAGCATTTT. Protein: CASSKGPGQPQHF.

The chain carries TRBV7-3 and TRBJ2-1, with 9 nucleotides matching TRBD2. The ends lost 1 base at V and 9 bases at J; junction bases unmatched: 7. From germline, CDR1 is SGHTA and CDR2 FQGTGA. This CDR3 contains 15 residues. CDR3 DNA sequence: TGTGCCAGCAGCTTAAGGGCTAGCGGGGAACCTGAGCAGTTCTTC. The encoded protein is CASSLRASGEPEQFF.

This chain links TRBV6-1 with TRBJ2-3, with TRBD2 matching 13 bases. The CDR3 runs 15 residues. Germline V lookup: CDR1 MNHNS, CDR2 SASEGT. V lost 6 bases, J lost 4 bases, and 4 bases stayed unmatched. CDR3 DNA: TGTGCCAGCAGGACGACTAGCGGGAGGTCAGATACGCAGTATTTT. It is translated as CASRTTSGRSDTQYF.

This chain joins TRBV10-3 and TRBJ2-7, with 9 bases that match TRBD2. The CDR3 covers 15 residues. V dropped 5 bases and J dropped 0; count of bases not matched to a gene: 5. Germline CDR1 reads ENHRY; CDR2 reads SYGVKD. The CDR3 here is CAISFQGLASYEQYF. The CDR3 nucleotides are TGTGCCATCAGTTTTCAGGGACTAGCCTCCTACGAGCAGTACTTC.

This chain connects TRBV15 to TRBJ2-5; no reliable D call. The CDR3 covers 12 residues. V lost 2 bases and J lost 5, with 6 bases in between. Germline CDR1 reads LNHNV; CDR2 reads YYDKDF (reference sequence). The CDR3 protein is CATSRWAETQYF. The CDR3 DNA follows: TGTGCCACCAGCAGATGGGCGGAGACCCAGTACTTC.

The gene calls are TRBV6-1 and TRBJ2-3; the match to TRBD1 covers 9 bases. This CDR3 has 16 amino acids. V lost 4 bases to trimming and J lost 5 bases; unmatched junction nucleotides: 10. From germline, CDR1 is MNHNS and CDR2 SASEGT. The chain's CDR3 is CASSATGTGWGDTQYF. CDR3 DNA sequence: TGTGCCAGCAGTGCGACGGGGACAGGGTGGGGAGATACGCAGTATTTT.

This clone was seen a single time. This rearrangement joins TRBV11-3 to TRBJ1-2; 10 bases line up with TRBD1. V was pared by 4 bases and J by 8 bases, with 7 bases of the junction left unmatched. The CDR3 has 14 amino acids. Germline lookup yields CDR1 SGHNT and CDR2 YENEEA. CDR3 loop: CASSSRQGAGGYTF. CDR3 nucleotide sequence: TGTGCCAGCAGCTCCCGACAGGGGGCTGGGGGCTACACCTTC. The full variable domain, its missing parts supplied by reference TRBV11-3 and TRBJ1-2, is EAGVVQSPRYKIIEKKQPVAFWCNPISGHNTLYWYLQNLGQGPELLIRYENEEAVDDSQLPKDRFSAERLKGVDSTLKIQPAELGDSAVYLCASSSRQGAGGYTFGSGTRLTVV.

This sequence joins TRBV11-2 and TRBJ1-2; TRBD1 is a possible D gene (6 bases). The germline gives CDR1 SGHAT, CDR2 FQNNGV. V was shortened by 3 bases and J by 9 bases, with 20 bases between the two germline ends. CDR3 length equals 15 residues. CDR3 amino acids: CASSFAVGAWTSYTF. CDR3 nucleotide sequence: TGTGCCAGCAGCTTCGCCGTGGGGGCGTGGACAAGCTACACCTTC.

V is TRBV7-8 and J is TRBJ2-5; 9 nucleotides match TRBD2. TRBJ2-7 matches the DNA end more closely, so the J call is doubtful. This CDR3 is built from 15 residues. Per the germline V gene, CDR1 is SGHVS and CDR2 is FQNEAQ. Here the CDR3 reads CASSSRGGRVYEQYF. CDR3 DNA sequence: TGTGCCAGCAGCTCCCGTGGCGGGAGGGTATACGAGCAGTACTTC.

CDR3 residues: CASSLAPSGPEDTQYF. The CDR3 DNA is TGCGCCAGCAGCTTGGCCCCTAGCGGCCCTGAGGATACGCAGTATTTT. This chain uses TRBV5-1 with TRBJ2-3; TRBD2 aligns across 7 bases. Germline CDR1 is SGHRS and CDR2 is YFSETQ. The CDR3 sequence is 16 residues long. With V trimmed by 0 bases and J by 6 bases, 10 bases remained unmatched.

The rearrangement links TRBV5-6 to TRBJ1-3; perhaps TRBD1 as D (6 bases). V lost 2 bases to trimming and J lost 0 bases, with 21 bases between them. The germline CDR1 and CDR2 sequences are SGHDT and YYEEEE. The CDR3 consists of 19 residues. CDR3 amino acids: CASSFYRASSLSSGNTIYF. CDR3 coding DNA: TGTGCCAGCAGCTTCTACAGGGCTTCCTCCCTTAGCTCTGGAAACACCATATATTTT.

In DNA, the CDR3 is TGTGCCAGCAGCTACCTAGGGTTGCGGGATAGCTCCTACGAGCAGTACTTC. Its translation is CASSYLGLRDSSYEQYF. This chain connects TRBV11-2 to TRBJ2-7, with TRBD2 as a possible D gene (6 bases). Between the trimmed V and J ends, which lost 4 bases and 0 bases, there was a span of 19 bases. The length of the CDR3 is 17 residues. CDR1 SGHAT and CDR2 FQNNGV come from the germline V gene. Using reference TRBV11-2 and TRBJ2-7 for the parts outside the CDR3, the full variable domain is EAGVAQSPRYKIIEKRQSVAFWCNPISGHATLYWYQQILGQGPKLLIQFQNNGVVDDSQLPKDRFSAERLKGVDSTLKIQPAKLEDSAVYLCASSYLGLRDSSYEQYFGPGTRLTVT.

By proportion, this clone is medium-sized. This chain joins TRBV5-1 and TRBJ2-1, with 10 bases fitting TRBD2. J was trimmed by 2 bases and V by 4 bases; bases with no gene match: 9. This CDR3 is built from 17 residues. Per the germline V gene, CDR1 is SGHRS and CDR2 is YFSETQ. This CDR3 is CASSLSPLAGAYNEQFF. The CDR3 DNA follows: TGCGCCAGCAGCCTGTCCCCTCTAGCGGGAGCCTACAATGAGCAGTTCTTC.

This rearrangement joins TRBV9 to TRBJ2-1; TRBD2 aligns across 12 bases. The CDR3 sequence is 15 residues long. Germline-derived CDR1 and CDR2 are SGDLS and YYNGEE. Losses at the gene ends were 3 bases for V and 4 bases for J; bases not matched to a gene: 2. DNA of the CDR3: TGTGCCAGCAGCGCCGGACTAGCGGGGTACAATGAGCAGTTCTTC. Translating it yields CASSAGLAGYNEQFF. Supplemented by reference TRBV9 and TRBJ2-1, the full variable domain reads DSGVTQTPKHLITATGQRVTLRCSPRSGDLSVYWYQQSLDQGLQFLIQYYNGEERAKGNILERFSAQQFPDLHSELNLSSLELGDSALYFCASSAGLAGYNEQFFGPGTRLTVL.